A selection of T cell receptor beta chains follows, all from one sample in a study of blood T cell repertoires in COVID-19. Sequencing was performed with immunoSEQ multiplex PCR; in TCRdb, only in-frame clones are kept and a portion is missing. Of over 200,000 clones listed, around 83% are singletons. Sequenced: peripheral blood. Receptor source: a woman aged 45-65 years with acute or convalescent COVID-19. The CDR3 runs from the conserved cysteine through the conserved F or W. The D gene is left open where the match is weak.

CDR3nt: TGCGCCAGCAGCTTGAGCGGGAGGGCACCCCAAGAGACCCAGTACTTC
CDR3aa: CASSLSGRAPQETQYF
d_gene: TRBD2
j_gene: TRBJ2-5
v_gene: TRBV5-1

CDR3nt: TGCGCCAGCACGGACACGAACTACAATGAGCAGTTCTTC
CDR3aa: CASTDTNYNEQFF
d_gene: .
j_gene: TRBJ2-1
v_gene: TRBV10-1

CDR3nt: TGTGCCAGCGGGAGTGTCTCCTACGAGCAGTACTTC
CDR3aa: CASGSVSYEQYF
d_gene: .
j_gene: TRBJ2-7
v_gene: TRBV12-3/TRBV12-4

CDR3nt: TGTGCCAGCAGTTCCCCATTAGCGGGAGCGCGAGAGACCCAGTACTTC
CDR3aa: CASSSPLAGARETQYF
d_gene: TRBD2
j_gene: TRBJ2-5
v_gene: TRBV6-2/TRBV6-3

CDR3nt: TGTGCCAGCCTGAGGGCTAGCGGGAGTTACAATGAGCAGTTCTTC
CDR3aa: CASLRASGSYNEQFF
d_gene: TRBD2
j_gene: TRBJ2-1
v_gene: TRBV7-2

CDR3nt: TGCGCCAGCAGCACTGGGCCGAAGCAGTTCTTC
CDR3aa: CASSTGPKQFF
d_gene: .
j_gene: TRBJ2-1
v_gene: TRBV4-1

CDR3nt: TGTGCCAGCAGTAACCCAGACAGGCTGGGAGAGCAGTACTTC
CDR3aa: CASSNPDRLGEQYF
d_gene: .
j_gene: TRBJ2-7
v_gene: TRBV27

CDR3nt: TGTGCCAGCAGTTTATGGCCTAGCACTAGCTCCTACAATGAGCAGTTCTTC
CDR3aa: CASSLWPSTSSYNEQFF
d_gene: .
j_gene: TRBJ2-1
v_gene: TRBV27

CDR3nt: TGTGCCATCTTCTCCCGGCCTAGCGGGGGTGGGACAGATACGCAGTATTTT
CDR3aa: CAIFSRPSGGGTDTQYF
d_gene: TRBD2
j_gene: TRBJ2-3
v_gene: TRBV28

CDR3nt: TGTGCCTGGTCGAGGGGGGGAGGAGATTCACCCCTCCACTTT
CDR3aa: CAWSRGGGDSPLHF
d_gene: .
j_gene: TRBJ1-6
v_gene: TRBV30